This T cell receptor beta chain emerged from a study of blood T cell repertoires in COVID-19. Study-wide background: Sources were T cells, B-cell-depleted T cells, or PBMCs; the material itself was cDNA or gDNA.

CDR3 length: 14 residues. Trimming shortened V by 3 bases and J by 5 bases, and 11 bases separated the two germline ends. The germline gives CDR1 SGDLS, CDR2 YYNGEE. As processed by the authors: Researchers report that nucleated cell counts were estimated from reference gene primer amplification. Repertoires were generated with immunoSEQ multiplex PCR, while TCRdb's copy carries only in-frame clones and drops some. That table is the source of V, J and clone size, and D and trimming were worked out from the DNA. The table has some 60,000 clones, 75% to 95% seen once. The chain uses TRBV9 and TRBJ2-2; D is ambiguous. What was sequenced was peripheral blood. This TCR was sampled from a man between 60 and 70 years old with acute or convalescent COVID-19. CDR3 sequence reads: CASSESDGTGELFF. The CDR3 DNA sequence: TGTGCCAGCAGCGAGAGCGATGGTACCGGGGAGCTGTTTTTT.